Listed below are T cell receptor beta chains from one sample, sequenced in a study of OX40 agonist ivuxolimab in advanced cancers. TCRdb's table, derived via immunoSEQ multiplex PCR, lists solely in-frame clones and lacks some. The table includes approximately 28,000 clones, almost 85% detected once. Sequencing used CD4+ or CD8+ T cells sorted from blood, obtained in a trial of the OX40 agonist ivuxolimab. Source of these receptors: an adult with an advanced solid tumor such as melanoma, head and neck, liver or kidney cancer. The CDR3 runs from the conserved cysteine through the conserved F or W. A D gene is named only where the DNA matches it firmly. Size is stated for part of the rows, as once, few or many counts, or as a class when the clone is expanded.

CDR3 DNA: TGTGCCAGTACCCTTGGAACAGGGACATATGGCTACACCTTC; CDR3 protein: CASTLGTGTYGYTF; CDR3 length: 14; V gene: TRBV19; D gene: NA; clone size: NA; J gene: TRBJ1-2
CDR3 DNA: TGTGCCAGCAGCTTGGCCCCGTCGACCTCTGGGGCCAACGTCCTGACTTTC; CDR3 protein: CASSLAPSTSGANVLTF; CDR3 length: 17; V gene: TRBV5-5; D gene: NA; clone size: NA; J gene: TRBJ2-6
CDR3 DNA: TGTGCCAGCAGCTTAGAAGGCAGAATGAACACTGAAGCTTTCTTT; CDR3 protein: CASSLEGRMNTEAFF; CDR3 length: 15; V gene: TRBV7-9; D gene: NA; clone size: NA; J gene: TRBJ1-1
CDR3 DNA: TGTGCCAGCAGCTTACCCGGGAGGGTACATGAGCAGTTCTTC; CDR3 protein: CASSLPGRVHEQFF; CDR3 length: 14; V gene: TRBV7-9; D gene: TRBD2; clone size: NA; J gene: TRBJ2-1
CDR3 DNA: TGTGCCAGCAGCTTAGGCGATGCGGGGGGGCTTTTCTACAATGAGCAGTTCTTC; CDR3 protein: CASSLGDAGGLFYNEQFF; CDR3 length: 18; V gene: TRBV5-8; D gene: TRBD2; clone size: NA; J gene: TRBJ2-1
CDR3 DNA: TGTGCCAGCAGCTTCGGACAGGGCAACTCCTACGAGCAGTACTTC; CDR3 protein: CASSFGQGNSYEQYF; CDR3 length: 15; V gene: TRBV11-2; D gene: TRBD1; clone size: NA; J gene: TRBJ2-7
CDR3 DNA: TGTGCCAGCAGCGTAGAGGGTAGCGGTTCCTACGAGCAGTACTTC; CDR3 protein: CASSVEGSGSYEQYF; CDR3 length: 15; V gene: TRBV9; D gene: NA; clone size: NA; J gene: TRBJ2-7
CDR3 DNA: TGTGCCATCAGTGGACCAGAGTATGGCGGGGAGCTGTTTTTT; CDR3 protein: CAISGPEYGGELFF; CDR3 length: 14; V gene: TRBV10-3; D gene: NA; clone size: NA; J gene: TRBJ2-2
CDR3 DNA: TGTGCCAGCAGCTCGATGATCCGGACGGTGAGCTCCTACGAGCAGTACTTC; CDR3 protein: CASSSMIRTVSSYEQYF; CDR3 length: 17; V gene: TRBV7-8; D gene: NA; clone size: NA; J gene: TRBJ2-7
CDR3 DNA: TGTGCCAGCAGCTCCTCGACAGGGGGCTCGGACGAGCAGTACTTC; CDR3 protein: CASSSSTGGSDEQYF; CDR3 length: 15; V gene: TRBV7-7; D gene: TRBD1; clone size: NA; J gene: TRBJ2-7
CDR3 DNA: TGTGCCAGCAGCCCAGCGGGCACAGATACGCAGTATTTT; CDR3 protein: CASSPAGTDTQYF; CDR3 length: 13; V gene: TRBV9; D gene: NA; clone size: NA; J gene: TRBJ2-3
CDR3 DNA: TGTGCCTGGAGTTGGGGCGGGCCGAGCTCCTACGAGCAGTACTTC; CDR3 protein: CAWSWGGPSSYEQYF; CDR3 length: 15; V gene: TRBV30; D gene: NA; clone size: NA; J gene: TRBJ2-7
CDR3 DNA: TGTGCCAGCAGGGGGACAGTAAATCAGCCCCAGCATTTT; CDR3 protein: CASRGTVNQPQHF; CDR3 length: 13; V gene: TRBV27; D gene: TRBD1; clone size: NA; J gene: TRBJ1-5
CDR3 DNA: TGTGCCAGCAGCGCAGGGCCGGGGGTAGCGGGAGAGTTAGCTGGCACAGATACGCAGTATTTT; CDR3 protein: CASSAGPGVAGELAGTDTQYF; CDR3 length: 21; V gene: TRBV7-6; D gene: TRBD2; clone size: NA; J gene: TRBJ2-3
CDR3 DNA: TGTGCCAGCAGCTTGGGACGGCCATTTTACGAGCAGTACTTC; CDR3 protein: CASSLGRPFYEQYF; CDR3 length: 14; V gene: TRBV5-6; D gene: NA; clone size: NA; J gene: TRBJ2-7
CDR3 DNA: TGTGCCAGCAGTGAAGTCGGCACGACTAGTGGCTACACCTTC; CDR3 protein: CASSEVGTTSGYTF; CDR3 length: 14; V gene: TRBV25-1; D gene: NA; clone size: NA; J gene: TRBJ1-2
CDR3 DNA: TGTGCCAGCAGTCTTGTAGCAGAAAACGCTAACTATGGCTACACCTTC; CDR3 protein: CASSLVAENANYGYTF; CDR3 length: 16; V gene: TRBV7-9; D gene: NA; clone size: NA; J gene: TRBJ1-2
CDR3 DNA: TGTGCCAGCAGCTTACGGCAGCTTAATGAAAAACTGTTTTTT; CDR3 protein: CASSLRQLNEKLFF; CDR3 length: 14; V gene: TRBV5-6; D gene: NA; clone size: NA; J gene: TRBJ1-4
CDR3 DNA: TGTGCCAGCACGGGGGAGGCGAACAATGAGCAGTTCTTC; CDR3 protein: CASTGEANNEQFF; CDR3 length: 13; V gene: TRBV27; D gene: NA; clone size: NA; J gene: TRBJ2-1
CDR3 DNA: TGCGCCAGCAGCCATGCCCAGAATAGCAATCAGCCCCAGCATTTT; CDR3 protein: CASSHAQNSNQPQHF; CDR3 length: 15; V gene: TRBV4-1; D gene: NA; clone size: NA; J gene: TRBJ1-5
CDR3 DNA: TGTGCCAGCAGTCTAACGACAGCGTCTTACGAGCAGTACTTC; CDR3 protein: CASSLTTASYEQYF; CDR3 length: 14; V gene: TRBV27; D gene: NA; clone size: NA; J gene: TRBJ2-7
CDR3 DNA: TGCAGTCCCGAGGCCCAGCATTTT; CDR3 protein: CSPEAQHF; CDR3 length: 8; V gene: TRBV20-1; D gene: NA; clone size: NA; J gene: TRBJ1-5
CDR3 DNA: TGTGCCAGCAGTTACGGCCGGACAGGGGGAGAGTACGAGCAGTACTTC; CDR3 protein: CASSYGRTGGEYEQYF; CDR3 length: 16; V gene: TRBV6-5; D gene: TRBD1; clone size: NA; J gene: TRBJ2-7
CDR3 DNA: TGTGCCAGCAGCTTTAAATACTTGAACACCGGGGAGCTGTTTTTT; CDR3 protein: CASSFKYLNTGELFF; CDR3 length: 15; V gene: TRBV5-8; D gene: NA; clone size: NA; J gene: TRBJ2-2
CDR3 DNA: TGTGCCAGCAGCCCTCGGTGGGGGGCGGGAAGCTCCTACAATGAGCAGTTCTTC; CDR3 protein: CASSPRWGAGSSYNEQFF; CDR3 length: 18; V gene: TRBV9; D gene: NA; clone size: NA; J gene: TRBJ2-1
CDR3 DNA: TGTGCCAGTAGTAGAGGGCAGGGGGCATACGAGCAGTACTTC; CDR3 protein: CASSRGQGAYEQYF; CDR3 length: 14; V gene: TRBV19; D gene: TRBD1; clone size: NA; J gene: TRBJ2-7
CDR3 DNA: TGTGCCAGCAACTTCTTCCAGGGACAGGCCTCTGGAAACACCATATATTTT; CDR3 protein: CASNFFQGQASGNTIYF; CDR3 length: 17; V gene: TRBV28; D gene: TRBD1; clone size: once; J gene: TRBJ1-3
CDR3 DNA: TGTGCCAGCAGCTTCTCTGTCGGGGAGCTGTTTTTT; CDR3 protein: CASSFSVGELFF; CDR3 length: 12; V gene: TRBV5-6; D gene: NA; clone size: few; J gene: TRBJ2-2
CDR3 DNA: TGCGCCAGCAGCTTTGAAGGTCGGGGGAATGAGCAGTTCTTC; CDR3 protein: CASSFEGRGNEQFF; CDR3 length: 14; V gene: TRBV5-1; D gene: NA; clone size: once; J gene: TRBJ2-1
CDR3 DNA: TGCAGCGTGACCCCTCGGGAGGGGCATCAGCCCCAGCATTTT; CDR3 protein: CSVTPREGHQPQHF; CDR3 length: 14; V gene: TRBV29-1; D gene: NA; clone size: once; J gene: TRBJ1-5
CDR3 DNA: TGTGCCAGCAGACAGGGAGGCCCTGGAAACACCATATATTTT; CDR3 protein: CASRQGGPGNTIYF; CDR3 length: 14; V gene: TRBV13; D gene: NA; clone size: NA; J gene: TRBJ1-3
CDR3 DNA: TGTGCCAGCAGTGAATCAATAGGAGTGGGGTTTAATGAAAAACTGTTTTTT; CDR3 protein: CASSESIGVGFNEKLFF; CDR3 length: 17; V gene: TRBV25-1; D gene: NA; clone size: NA; J gene: TRBJ1-4
CDR3 DNA: TGTGCCAGCAGTGACGGGACTGGACCGGGGGAAAAACTGTTTTTT; CDR3 protein: CASSDGTGPGEKLFF; CDR3 length: 15; V gene: TRBV6-4; D gene: NA; clone size: NA; J gene: TRBJ1-4
CDR3 DNA: TGTGCCAGTAGTATTGGCAGAATTTACGGCAATCAGCCCCAGCATTTT; CDR3 protein: CASSIGRIYGNQPQHF; CDR3 length: 16; V gene: TRBV19; D gene: NA; clone size: NA; J gene: TRBJ1-5
CDR3 DNA: TGTGCCAGTAGTATGACTAGCGGGAGTTACGAGCAGTACTTC; CDR3 protein: CASSMTSGSYEQYF; CDR3 length: 14; V gene: TRBV19; D gene: TRBD2; clone size: NA; J gene: TRBJ2-7
CDR3 DNA: TGTGCCAGTAGTATAGGCGGGAGACCCCAAGAGCAGTTCTTC; CDR3 protein: CASSIGGRPQEQFF; CDR3 length: 14; V gene: TRBV19; D gene: TRBD2; clone size: NA; J gene: TRBJ2-1
CDR3 DNA: TGTGCCAGCAGCTTGAAGGTCAGGGGCTTCTACGAGCAGTACTTC; CDR3 protein: CASSLKVRGFYEQYF; CDR3 length: 15; V gene: TRBV5-6; D gene: NA; clone size: NA; J gene: TRBJ2-7
CDR3 DNA: TGCAGCGTTTTTACCTACGAGCAGTACTTC; CDR3 protein: CSVFTYEQYF; CDR3 length: 10; V gene: TRBV29-1; D gene: NA; clone size: NA; J gene: TRBJ2-7
CDR3 DNA: TGTGCCAGCAGACTAGCGGGGGATAATGAGCAGTTCTTC; CDR3 protein: CASRLAGDNEQFF; CDR3 length: 13; V gene: TRBV6-6; D gene: TRBD2; clone size: NA; J gene: TRBJ2-1
CDR3 DNA: TGTGCCAGCAGCGTAGGGTGGTTAGCGGGGGCCACAGGAGAGACCCAGTACTTC; CDR3 protein: CASSVGWLAGATGETQYF; CDR3 length: 18; V gene: TRBV9; D gene: TRBD2; clone size: NA; J gene: TRBJ2-5
CDR3 DNA: TGTGCCAGCAGTCCAATCGCGACTAGCGGGGGTGGTGAGCAGTTCTTC; CDR3 protein: CASSPIATSGGGEQFF; CDR3 length: 16; V gene: TRBV28; D gene: TRBD2; clone size: NA; J gene: TRBJ2-1
CDR3 DNA: TGTGCCAGCGGGGGCGGCGGCTCCTACGAGCAGTACTTC; CDR3 protein: CASGGGGSYEQYF; CDR3 length: 13; V gene: TRBV27; D gene: NA; clone size: NA; J gene: TRBJ2-7
CDR3 DNA: TGCGCCAGCAGGGACTACACAGATACGCAGTATTTT; CDR3 protein: CASRDYTDTQYF; CDR3 length: 12; V gene: TRBV10-2; D gene: NA; clone size: NA; J gene: TRBJ2-3
CDR3 DNA: TGCGCCAGCAGCCAAGATCCCACGGGAGGCTACAATGAGCAGTTCTTC; CDR3 protein: CASSQDPTGGYNEQFF; CDR3 length: 16; V gene: TRBV4-1; D gene: TRBD2; clone size: NA; J gene: TRBJ2-1
CDR3 DNA: TGTGCCAGCAGTTACGGTCGGGCAGCCTACGAGCAGTACTTC; CDR3 protein: CASSYGRAAYEQYF; CDR3 length: 14; V gene: TRBV6-5; D gene: NA; clone size: NA; J gene: TRBJ2-7
CDR3 DNA: TGTGCCAGCAGTCTCCGGACAGAGAACTATGGCTACACCTTC; CDR3 protein: CASSLRTENYGYTF; CDR3 length: 14; V gene: TRBV28; D gene: NA; clone size: NA; J gene: TRBJ1-2
CDR3 DNA: TGTGCCAGCAGCTTGACTGGGGTATCTGGAAACACCATATATTTT; CDR3 protein: CASSLTGVSGNTIYF; CDR3 length: 15; V gene: TRBV5-5; D gene: NA; clone size: once; J gene: TRBJ1-3
CDR3 DNA: TGTGCCAGCAGTGGGCTCCCCCGGGACCTCGGGGAATGGACTGAAGCTTTCTTT; CDR3 protein: CASSGLPRDLGEWTEAFF; CDR3 length: 18; V gene: TRBV6-1; D gene: NA; clone size: NA; J gene: TRBJ1-1
CDR3 DNA: TGTGCCAGCAGCCGTGAGGACACAGATACGCAGTATTTT; CDR3 protein: CASSREDTDTQYF; CDR3 length: 13; V gene: TRBV5-4; D gene: NA; clone size: once; J gene: TRBJ2-3
CDR3 DNA: TGTGCCTGGAGCCGTGACACGATGGCCAACACTGAAGCTTTCTTT; CDR3 protein: CAWSRDTMANTEAFF; CDR3 length: 15; V gene: TRBV30; D gene: NA; clone size: NA; J gene: TRBJ1-1
CDR3 DNA: TGTGCCAGCAGTGAAGGTCCGGTTTCAGAGACCCAGTACTTC; CDR3 protein: CASSEGPVSETQYF; CDR3 length: 14; V gene: TRBV6-1; D gene: NA; clone size: NA; J gene: TRBJ2-5
CDR3 DNA: TGTGCCAGCAGTGGGGACACTAGCACAGATACGCAGTATTTT; CDR3 protein: CASSGDTSTDTQYF; CDR3 length: 14; V gene: TRBV25-1; D gene: NA; clone size: NA; J gene: TRBJ2-3
CDR3 DNA: TGTGCCAGCAGCCCCCTTGGAGCGGGAATGTTGTATGAGCAGTTCTTC; CDR3 protein: CASSPLGAGMLYEQFF; CDR3 length: 16; V gene: TRBV9; D gene: TRBD2; clone size: NA; J gene: TRBJ2-1
CDR3 DNA: TGTGCCAGCAGCTTAGGCGGTCCCTACGAGCAGTACTTC; CDR3 protein: CASSLGGPYEQYF; CDR3 length: 13; V gene: TRBV11-2; D gene: NA; clone size: NA; J gene: TRBJ2-7
CDR3 DNA: TGTGCCAGCAGTTTAGGTTGGGAGACCCAGTACTTC; CDR3 protein: CASSLGWETQYF; CDR3 length: 12; V gene: TRBV27; D gene: NA; clone size: NA; J gene: TRBJ2-5